The source of this T cell receptor beta chain is a study of T cells in Graves' hyperthyroidism and ophthalmopathy. From RNA transcripts, TCR beta CDR3 regions were amplified. A set of HTBI primers served as the primers for a first-round RT-PCR of the TCR CDR3. TCRdb redid the calling of the multiplex PCR reads with MiXCR, one entry per CDR3 protein. The sample carries approximately 530,000 distinct CDR3 sequences, 16% recorded once. This clonotype has a handful of counts. Its specificity is not known. Patients between 18 and 65 years old had hyperthyroidism, newly diagnosed and lasting under 2 months. Study outcomes and limitations: Most clonotypes that expanded in the thyroid above 0.001 also showed up in blood.

Germline-derived CDR1 and CDR2 are SEHNR and FQNEAQ (reference sequence). The CDR3 has 20 amino acids. The J segment lost 5 bases and the V segment lost 5 bases, leaving 18 bases of the junction unmatched. Specimen: blood. The chain employs TRBV7-9 and TRBJ2-4, with 13 bases lining up with TRBD2. The sequence was obtained from a woman aged 18-29 years with Graves' hyperthyroidism. CDR3 residues: CASSPWGGTGLAGSQNIQYF. CDR3 DNA sequence: TGTGCCAGCAGCCCCTGGGGCGGCACGGGACTAGCGGGATCCCAAAACATTCAGTACTTC.